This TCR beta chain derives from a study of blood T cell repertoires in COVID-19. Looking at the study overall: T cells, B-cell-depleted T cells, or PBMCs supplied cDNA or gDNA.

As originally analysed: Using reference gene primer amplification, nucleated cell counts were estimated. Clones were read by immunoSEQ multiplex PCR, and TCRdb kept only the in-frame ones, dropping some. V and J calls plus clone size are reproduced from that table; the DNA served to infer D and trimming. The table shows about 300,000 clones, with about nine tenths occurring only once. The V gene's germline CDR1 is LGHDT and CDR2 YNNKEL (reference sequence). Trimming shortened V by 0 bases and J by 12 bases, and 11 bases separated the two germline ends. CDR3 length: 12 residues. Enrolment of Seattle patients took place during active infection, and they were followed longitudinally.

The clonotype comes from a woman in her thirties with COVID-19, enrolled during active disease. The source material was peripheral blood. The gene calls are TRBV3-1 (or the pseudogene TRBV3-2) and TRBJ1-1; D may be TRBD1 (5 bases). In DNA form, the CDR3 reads TGTGCCAGCAGCCAAGATCGGGGACTCCCTTTCTTT. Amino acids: CASSQDRGLPFF.